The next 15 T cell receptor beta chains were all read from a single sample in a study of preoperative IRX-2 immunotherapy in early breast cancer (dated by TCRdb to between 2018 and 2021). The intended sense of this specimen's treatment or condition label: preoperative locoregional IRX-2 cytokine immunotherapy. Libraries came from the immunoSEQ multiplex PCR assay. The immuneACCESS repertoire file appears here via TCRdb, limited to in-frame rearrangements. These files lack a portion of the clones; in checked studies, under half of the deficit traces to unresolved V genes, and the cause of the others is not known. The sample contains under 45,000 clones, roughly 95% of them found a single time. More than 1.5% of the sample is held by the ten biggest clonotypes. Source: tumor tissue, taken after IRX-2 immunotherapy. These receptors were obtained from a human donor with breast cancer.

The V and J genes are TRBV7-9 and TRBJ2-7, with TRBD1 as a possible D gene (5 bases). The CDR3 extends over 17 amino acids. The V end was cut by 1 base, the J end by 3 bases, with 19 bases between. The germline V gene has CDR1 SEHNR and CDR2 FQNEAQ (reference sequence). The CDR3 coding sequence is TGTGCCAGCAGCTTAGTACTCCGTCTATCAGGGTTCTACGAGCAGTACTTC. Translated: CASSLVLRLSGFYEQYF.

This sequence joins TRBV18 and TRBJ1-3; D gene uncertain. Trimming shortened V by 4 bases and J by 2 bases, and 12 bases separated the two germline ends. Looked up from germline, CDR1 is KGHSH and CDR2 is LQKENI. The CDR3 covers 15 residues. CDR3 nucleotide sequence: TGTGCCAGCTCACTGGACGGACCTCCTGGAAACACCATATATTTT. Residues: CASSLDGPPGNTIYF.

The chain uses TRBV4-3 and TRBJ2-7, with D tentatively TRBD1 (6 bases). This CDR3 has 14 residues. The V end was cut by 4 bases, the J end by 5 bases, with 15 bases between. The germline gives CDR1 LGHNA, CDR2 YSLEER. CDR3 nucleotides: TGCGCCAGCAGCCTTGGACAGTACGACCACGAGCAGTACTTC. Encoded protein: CASSLGQYDHEQYF.

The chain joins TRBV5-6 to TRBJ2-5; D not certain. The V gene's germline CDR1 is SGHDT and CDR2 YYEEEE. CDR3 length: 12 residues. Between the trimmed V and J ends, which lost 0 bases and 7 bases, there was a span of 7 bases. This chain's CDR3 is CASSLVLGTQYF. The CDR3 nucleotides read TGTGCCAGCAGCTTGGTGTTGGGGACCCAGTACTTC. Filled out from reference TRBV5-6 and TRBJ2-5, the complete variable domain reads DAGVTQSPTHLIKTRGQQVTLRCSPKSGHDTVSWYQQALGQGPQFIFQYYEEEERQRGNFPDRFSGHQFPNYSSELNVNALLLGDSALYLCASSLVLGTQYFGPGTRLLVL.

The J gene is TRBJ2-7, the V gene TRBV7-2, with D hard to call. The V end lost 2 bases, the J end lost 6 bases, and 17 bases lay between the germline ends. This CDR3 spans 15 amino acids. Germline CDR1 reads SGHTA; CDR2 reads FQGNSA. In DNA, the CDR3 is TGTGCCAGCAGCTTAAACCGCGGTGAACTGACCGAGCAGTACTTC. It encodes CASSLNRGELTEQYF.

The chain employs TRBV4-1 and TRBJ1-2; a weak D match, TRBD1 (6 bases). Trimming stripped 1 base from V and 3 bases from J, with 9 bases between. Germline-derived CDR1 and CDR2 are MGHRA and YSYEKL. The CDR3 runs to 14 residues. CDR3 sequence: CASSQGSGDYGYTF. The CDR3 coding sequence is TGCGCCAGCAGCCAAGGATCAGGGGACTATGGCTACACCTTC.

CDR3 protein: CASSFNADTQYF. The CDR3 DNA is TGTGCCAGCAGCTTCAACGCAGATACGCAGTATTTT. V usage is TRBV7-9 and J usage is TRBJ2-3, with no clear D. This CDR3 comprises 12 residues. The germline V gene has CDR1 SEHNR and CDR2 FQNEAQ (reference sequence). Trimming shortened V by 3 bases and J by 4 bases, and 5 bases separated the two germline ends.

The CDR3 spells CASSLTSGANVLTF. CDR3 DNA sequence: TGTGCCAGCAGCTTAACATCTGGGGCCAACGTCCTGACTTTC. The chain couples TRBV7-6 to TRBJ2-6; no clear D. Germline V gene data show CDR1 as SGHVS and CDR2 as FNYEAQ. This CDR3 region has 14 residues. V lost 2 bases, J lost 1 base, and 3 bases lay in between.

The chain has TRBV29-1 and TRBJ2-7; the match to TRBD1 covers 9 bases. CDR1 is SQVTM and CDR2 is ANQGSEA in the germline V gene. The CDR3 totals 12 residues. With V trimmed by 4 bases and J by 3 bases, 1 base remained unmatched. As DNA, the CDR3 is TGCAGCGTTGGGGGACAGGGCTACGAGCAGTACTTC. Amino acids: CSVGGQGYEQYF.

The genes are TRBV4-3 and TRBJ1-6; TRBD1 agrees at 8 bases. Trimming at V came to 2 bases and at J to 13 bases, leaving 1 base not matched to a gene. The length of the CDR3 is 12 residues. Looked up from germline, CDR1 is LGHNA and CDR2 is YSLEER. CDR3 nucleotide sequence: TGCGCCAGCAGCCAATGGACAGGGCCCCTCCACTTT. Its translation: CASSQWTGPLHF.

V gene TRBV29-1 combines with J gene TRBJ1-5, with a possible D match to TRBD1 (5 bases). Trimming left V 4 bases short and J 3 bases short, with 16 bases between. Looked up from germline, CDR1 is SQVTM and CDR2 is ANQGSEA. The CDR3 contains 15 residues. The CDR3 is CSVVIGGSDNQPQHF. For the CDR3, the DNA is TGCAGCGTTGTTATCGGGGGATCAGACAATCAGCCCCAGCATTTT.

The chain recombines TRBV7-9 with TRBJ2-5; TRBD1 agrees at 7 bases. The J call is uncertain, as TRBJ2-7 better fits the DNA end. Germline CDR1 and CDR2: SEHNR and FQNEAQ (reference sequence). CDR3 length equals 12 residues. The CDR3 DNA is TGTGCCAGCAGCCAGACAGGGTACGAGCAGTACTTC. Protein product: CASSQTGYEQYF.

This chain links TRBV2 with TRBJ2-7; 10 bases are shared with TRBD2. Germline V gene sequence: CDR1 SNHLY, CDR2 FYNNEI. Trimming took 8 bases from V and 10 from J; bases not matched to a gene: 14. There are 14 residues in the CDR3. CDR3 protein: CASRGLADIRDQYF. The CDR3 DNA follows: TGTGCCAGCCGAGGACTAGCGGATATACGAGACCAGTACTTC. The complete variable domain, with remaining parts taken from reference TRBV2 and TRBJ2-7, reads EPEVTQTPSHQVTQMGQEVILRCVPISNHLYFYWYRQILGQKVEFLVSFYNNEISEKSEIFDDQFSVERPDGSNFTLKIRSTKLEDSAMYFCASRGLADIRDQYFGPGTRLTVT.

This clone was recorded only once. The CDR3 region has the DNA TGTGCCAGTAGTATAAACAGGCTATATGGCTACACCTTC. The encoded protein is CASSINRLYGYTF. The genes are TRBV19 and TRBJ1-2; maybe TRBD1 (5 bases). CDR3 size: 13 residues. V was trimmed by 2 bases and J by 5 bases, leaving 9 bases between them. Germline loops: CDR1 LNHDA, CDR2 SQIVND (reference sequence).

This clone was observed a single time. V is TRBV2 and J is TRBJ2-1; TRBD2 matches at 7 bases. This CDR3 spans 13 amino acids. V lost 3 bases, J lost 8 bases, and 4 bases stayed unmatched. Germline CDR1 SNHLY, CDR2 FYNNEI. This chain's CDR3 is CASSDQLAHEQFF. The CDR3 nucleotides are TGTGCCAGCAGTGACCAACTAGCGCATGAGCAGTTCTTC.